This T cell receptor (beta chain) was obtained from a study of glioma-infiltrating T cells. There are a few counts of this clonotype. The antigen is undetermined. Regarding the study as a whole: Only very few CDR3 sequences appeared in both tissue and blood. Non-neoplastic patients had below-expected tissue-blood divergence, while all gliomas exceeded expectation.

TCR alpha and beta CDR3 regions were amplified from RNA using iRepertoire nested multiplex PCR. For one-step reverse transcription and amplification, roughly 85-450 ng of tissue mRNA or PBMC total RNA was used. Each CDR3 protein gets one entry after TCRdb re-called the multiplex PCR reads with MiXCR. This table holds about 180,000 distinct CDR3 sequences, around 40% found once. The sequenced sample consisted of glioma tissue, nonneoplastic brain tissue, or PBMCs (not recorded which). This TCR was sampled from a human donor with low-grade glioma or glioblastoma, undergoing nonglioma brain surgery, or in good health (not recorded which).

The CDR3 here is CASSSGFAFTDGYTF. DNA for the CDR3: TGTGCCAGCAGCTCCGGATTCGCGTTTACAGATGGCTACACCTTC. V gene TRBV7-9 combines with J gene TRBJ1-2; D gene uncertain. Germline values: CDR1 SEHNR, CDR2 FQNEAQ (reference sequence). V was shortened by 4 bases and J by 6 bases, with 18 bases between the two germline ends. CDR3 size: 15 residues.